One and the same sample provided the 16 T cell receptor beta chains below, sequenced in a study of blood T cell repertoires in COVID-19. Repertoires were generated with immunoSEQ multiplex PCR, while TCRdb's copy carries only in-frame clones and drops some. The sample records approximately 310,000 clones, about 85% being singletons. The sequenced sample was PBMCs or T cells enriched from blood (not recorded which). These TCRs come from a woman younger than 45 who had been exposed to COVID-19.

This sequence joins TRBV7-9 and TRBJ2-3; weak D call: TRBD2 (6 bases). V was pared by 2 bases and J by 4 bases, with 16 bases between. Germline V CDR1 and CDR2: SEHNR, FQNEAQ (reference sequence). CDR3 length: 16 amino acids. CDR3 in DNA: TGTGCCAGCAGCTTATTTCTTGGAGGGCCCGCAGATACGCAGTATTTT. As protein: CASSLFLGGPADTQYF.

V usage is TRBV12-3 or TRBV12-4 and J usage is TRBJ2-2; tentatively, D is TRBD2 (6 bases). The CDR3 runs to 13 residues. V was cut by 3 bases and J by 6 bases, with 8 bases left in between. The CDR3 sequence is CASSLREAGELFF. In nucleotides, the CDR3 is TGTGCCAGCAGTTTGAGGGAGGCCGGGGAGCTGTTTTTT.

This chain joins TRBV11-2 and TRBJ1-5, with D hard to call. Trimming cost V 0 bases and J 5 bases, with 5 bases left between them. In germline, CDR1 is SGHAT, CDR2 FQNNGV. This CDR3 comprises 13 residues. The CDR3 here is CASSLDPDQPQHF. DNA for the CDR3: TGTGCCAGCAGCTTAGATCCGGATCAGCCCCAGCATTTT.

The rearrangement joins TRBV19 to TRBJ1-2, with TRBD1 identical over 8 bases. The CDR3 length is 14 residues. The ends lost 4 bases at V and 7 bases at J; junction bases unmatched: 8. Per the germline V gene, CDR1 is LNHDA and CDR2 is SQIVND (reference sequence). In DNA, the CDR3 is TGTGCCAGTAGTACGACAGGGGATAGAGTTGGCTACACCTTC. The encoded protein is CASSTTGDRVGYTF.

This chain joins TRBV4-3 and TRBJ1-6, with 7 nucleotides matching TRBD1. Germline lookup yields CDR1 LGHNA and CDR2 YSLEER. The CDR3 runs to 16 residues. With V trimmed by 4 bases and J by 1 base, 4 bases remained unmatched. CDR3: CASSRDSPSYNSPLHF. CDR3 nucleotides: TGCGCCAGCAGCCGGGACAGCCCATCCTATAATTCACCCCTCCACTTT.

V gene TRBV7-3 combines with J gene TRBJ2-7; 8 bases are a match to TRBD2. The V segment lost 2 bases and the J segment 3 bases; nucleotides outside the gene matches: 6. The CDR3 length is 15 residues. Germline CDR1 SGHTA, CDR2 FQGTGA. The CDR3 DNA sequence: TGTGCCAGCAGCTTAGGCGGGGGGAGTCGCTACGAGCAGTACTTC. As protein: CASSLGGGSRYEQYF.

The rearrangement links TRBV27 to TRBJ2-1; D is unclear. Germline V CDR1 and CDR2: MNHEY, SMNVEV (reference sequence). This CDR3 contains 11 residues. In nucleotides, the CDR3 is TGTGGACCGACTTTACCACCCAAGAAGTTCTTC. Encoded protein: CGPTLPPKKFF.

V gene TRBV9 combines with J gene TRBJ1-3; TRBD1 might be the D (5 bases). Germline-derived CDR1 and CDR2 are SGDLS and YYNGEE. CDR3 length: 15 amino acids. The V and J ends lost 3 bases and 2 bases respectively, with 12 bases between them. The CDR3 DNA reads as TGTGCCAGCAGCGAGGACACGGCCCCTGGAAACACCATATATTTT. It codes for CASSEDTAPGNTIYF.

This clone was seen a single time. The gene calls are TRBV7-2 and TRBJ2-3, with TRBD2 identical over 7 bases. Per the germline V gene, CDR1 is SGHTA and CDR2 is FQGNSA. The trim removed 4 bases at V and 2 bases at J, leaving 12 bases unmatched. The CDR3 totals 17 residues. CDR3 nucleotide sequence: TGTGCCAGCAGCTCCAGACGGGCGGGGGACGACACAGATACGCAGTATTTT. This sequence encodes CASSSRRAGDDTDTQYF.

This clone was observed a single time. The J gene is TRBJ2-7, the V gene TRBV5-4; TRBD1 aligns across 10 bases. The V gene's germline CDR1 is SGHNT and CDR2 YYREEE (reference sequence). J lost 4 bases, V lost 6 bases, and 7 bases had no gene match. The CDR3 is 14 amino acids. As DNA, the CDR3 is TGTGCCAGCACCTCCCCGGGACAGGGGTACGAGCAGTACTTC. Protein product: CASTSPGQGYEQYF.

V and J are TRBV6-5 and TRBJ2-7, with D maybe TRBD1 (6 bases). The V and J ends lost 2 bases and 3 bases respectively, with 11 bases between them. The CDR3 sequence is 14 residues long. The germline V gene encodes CDR1 MNHEY and CDR2 SVGAGI. The CDR3 spells CASSYARGGYEQYF. CDR3 in DNA: TGTGCCAGCAGTTACGCCAGGGGTGGCTACGAGCAGTACTTC.

The DNA for the CDR3 is TGTGCCAGCAGCGGCTGGACAGGGGGGGAAAACATTCAGTACTTC. It yields the protein CASSGWTGGENIQYF. The V and J genes are TRBV11-2 and TRBJ2-4; 10 nucleotides align to TRBD1. The CDR3 extends over 15 amino acids. Per the germline V gene, CDR1 is SGHAT and CDR2 is FQNNGV. V shed 5 bases and J 5 bases; nucleotides not matched to a gene: 6.

The chain joins TRBV30 to TRBJ1-1; D unresolved. V was trimmed by 0 bases and J by 8 bases, leaving 16 bases between them. The length of the CDR3 is 14 residues. Germline V gene sequence: CDR1 GTSNPN, CDR2 SVGIG (reference sequence). The CDR3 protein is CAWSVPPAAGEAFF. The CDR3 region has the DNA TGTGCCTGGAGTGTTCCCCCCGCGGCTGGAGAAGCTTTCTTT. The variable domain in full, completed from reference TRBV30 and TRBJ1-1, reads SQTIHQWPATLVQPVGSPLSLECTVEGTSNPNLYWYRQAAGRGLQLLFYSVGIGQISSEVPQNLSASRPQDRQFILSSKKLLLSDSGFYLCAWSVPPAAGEAFFGQGTRLTVV.

This clone was recorded only once. The chain joins TRBV5-1 to TRBJ2-7, with TRBD2 identical over 10 bases. In germline, CDR1 is SGHRS, CDR2 YFSETQ. Trimming took 0 bases from V and 7 from J; bases not matched to a gene: 7. CDR3 length equals 15 residues. CDR3 loop: CASSLEAGGPGEQYF. Written as DNA, the CDR3 is TGCGCCAGCAGCTTGGAAGCGGGAGGGCCAGGTGAGCAGTACTTC. Based on the CDR3 plus reference TRBV5-1 and TRBJ2-7, the full variable domain is KAGVTQTPRYLIKTRGQQVTLSCSPISGHRSVSWYQQTPGQGLQFLFEYFSETQRNKGNFPGRFSGRQFSNSRSEMNVSTLELGDSALYLCASSLEAGGPGEQYFGPGTRLTVT.

This clone appeared once. This chain joins TRBV21-1 and TRBJ1-1; the table's D call TRBD1 went unverified against the DNA. TRBV21-1 is classified as a pseudogene. The CDR3 has 16 residues. The CDR3 here is CASSAKTGVGRTEAFF. The CDR3 bases are TGTGCCAGCAGCGCGAAAACAGGGGTGGGACGCACTGAAGCTTTCTTT.

This clone has just a few counts. The V call is TRBV12-5, the J call TRBJ1-2, with 11 nucleotides matching TRBD1. Germline V CDR1 and CDR2: LGHNT, FRNRAP. V was pared by 5 bases and J by 8 bases, with 7 bases of the junction left unmatched. The CDR3 totals 14 residues. CDR3 protein: CASGTKGQGDGYTF. The CDR3 DNA is TGTGCTAGTGGTACTAAGGGACAGGGGGACGGCTACACCTTC.